This TCR beta chain was profiled in a study of Ad26.COV2.S vaccination and SARS-CoV-2 variants. Documented treatment: around 19 received Ad26.COV2.S at low or high dose, single or two shots; 5 received placebo; per-sample allocation not given. Each sample was drawn 63 days after the first injection (of vaccine or placebo). The sample came from a Boston adult aged 18-55 years. Using immunoSEQ multiplex PCR, the repertoire was profiled, and TCRdb retains in-frame clones only, with some absent. This table holds 300,000 to 400,000 clones, around 90% found once. This CDR3 comprises 15 residues. The V and J ends lost 5 bases and 8 bases respectively, with 18 bases between them. Looked up from germline, CDR1 is LNHDA and CDR2 is SQIVND (reference sequence).

The sequenced sample was peripheral blood, obtained in a trial of Ad26.COV2.S vaccine versus placebo. The clonotype comes from a person aged 18-65 years who received the Ad26.COV2.S COVID-19 vaccine or a placebo. The J gene is TRBJ1-4, the V gene TRBV19; a possible D gene is TRBD1 (5 bases). This CDR3 is CASSDGGGGGEKLFF. As DNA, the CDR3 is TGTGCCAGTAGTGATGGGGGAGGAGGCGGGGAAAAACTGTTTTTT.